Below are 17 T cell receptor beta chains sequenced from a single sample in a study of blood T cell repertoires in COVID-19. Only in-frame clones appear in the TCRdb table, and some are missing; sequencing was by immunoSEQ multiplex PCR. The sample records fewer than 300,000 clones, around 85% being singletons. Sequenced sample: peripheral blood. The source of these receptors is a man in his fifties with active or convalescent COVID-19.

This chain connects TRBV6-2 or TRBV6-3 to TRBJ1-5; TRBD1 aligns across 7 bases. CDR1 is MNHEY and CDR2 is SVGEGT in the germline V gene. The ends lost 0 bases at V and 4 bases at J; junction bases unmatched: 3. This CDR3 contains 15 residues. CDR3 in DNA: TGTGCCAGCAGTTACTCAGGGGGCGTTAATCAGCCCCAGCATTTT. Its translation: CASSYSGGVNQPQHF.

The CDR3 protein is CASSQRLAGADTQYF. CDR3 DNA sequence: TGCGCCAGCAGCCAGCGACTAGCGGGAGCAGATACGCAGTATTTT. The chain couples TRBV4-1 to TRBJ2-3; 12 positions match TRBD2. CDR1 and CDR2 from the germline V gene are MGHRA and YSYEKL. The CDR3 totals 15 residues. The V gene end was trimmed by 3 bases and the J gene end by 4 bases; junction bases not matched to a gene: 2.

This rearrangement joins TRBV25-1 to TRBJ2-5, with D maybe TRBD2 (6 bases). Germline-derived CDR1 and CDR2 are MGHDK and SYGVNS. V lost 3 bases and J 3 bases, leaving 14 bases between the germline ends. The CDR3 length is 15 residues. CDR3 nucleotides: TGTGCCAGCAGTGATCGCTTGGGGGGTGAAGAGACCCAGTACTTC. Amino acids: CASSDRLGGEETQYF.

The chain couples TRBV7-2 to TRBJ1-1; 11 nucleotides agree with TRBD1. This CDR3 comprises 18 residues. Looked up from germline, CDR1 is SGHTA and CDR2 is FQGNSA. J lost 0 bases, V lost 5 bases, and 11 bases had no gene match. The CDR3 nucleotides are TGTGCCAGCAGCACCCCCCGCGGGACAGGGGGGGTGAACACTGAAGCTTTCTTT. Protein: CASSTPRGTGGVNTEAFF.

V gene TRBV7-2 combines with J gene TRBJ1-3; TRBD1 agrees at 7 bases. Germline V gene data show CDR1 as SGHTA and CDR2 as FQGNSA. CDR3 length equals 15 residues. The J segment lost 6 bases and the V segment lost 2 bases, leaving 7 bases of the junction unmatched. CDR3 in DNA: TGTGCCAGCAGCTTAACACAGGGGAAGATAAACACCATATATTTT. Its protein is CASSLTQGKINTIYF.

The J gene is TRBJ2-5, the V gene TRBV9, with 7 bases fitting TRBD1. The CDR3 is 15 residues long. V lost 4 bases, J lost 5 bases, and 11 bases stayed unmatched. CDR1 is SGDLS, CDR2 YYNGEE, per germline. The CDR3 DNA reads TGTGCCAGCAGCCACATGGTCACAGGGGTGGAGACCCAGTACTTC. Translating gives CASSHMVTGVETQYF.

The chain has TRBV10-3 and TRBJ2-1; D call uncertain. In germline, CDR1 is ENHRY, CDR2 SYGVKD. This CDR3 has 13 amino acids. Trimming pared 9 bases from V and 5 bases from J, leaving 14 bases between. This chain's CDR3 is CAMSSIYNNEQFF. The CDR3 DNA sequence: TGTGCCATGAGTTCCATATACAACAATGAGCAGTTCTTC.

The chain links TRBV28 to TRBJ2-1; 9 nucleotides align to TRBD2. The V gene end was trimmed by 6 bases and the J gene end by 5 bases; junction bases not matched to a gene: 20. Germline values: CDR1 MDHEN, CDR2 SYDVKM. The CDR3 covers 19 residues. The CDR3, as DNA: TGTGCCAGCAGCCTCGCGGGGGGGTGGCTCCGGTCCGCCGACAATGAGCAGTTCTTC. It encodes CASSLAGGWLRSADNEQFF.

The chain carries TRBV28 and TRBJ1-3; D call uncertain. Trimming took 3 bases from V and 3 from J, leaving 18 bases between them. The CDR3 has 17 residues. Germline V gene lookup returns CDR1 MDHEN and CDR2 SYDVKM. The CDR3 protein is CASSLTGSPSVGNTIYF. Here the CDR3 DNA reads TGTGCCAGCAGTTTGACGGGGAGCCCGTCAGTTGGAAACACCATATATTTT.

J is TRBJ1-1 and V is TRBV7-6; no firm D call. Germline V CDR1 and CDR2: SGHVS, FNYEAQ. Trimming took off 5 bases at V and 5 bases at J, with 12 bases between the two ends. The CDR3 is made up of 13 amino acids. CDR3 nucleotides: TGTGCCAGCAGCCATCAAACTGGTACTGAAGCTTTCTTT. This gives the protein CASSHQTGTEAFF.

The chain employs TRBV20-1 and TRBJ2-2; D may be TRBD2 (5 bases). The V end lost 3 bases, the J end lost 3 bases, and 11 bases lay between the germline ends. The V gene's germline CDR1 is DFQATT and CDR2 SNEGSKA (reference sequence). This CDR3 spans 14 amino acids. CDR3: CSASAGSDTGELFF. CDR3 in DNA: TGCAGTGCTAGTGCTGGGAGCGACACCGGGGAGCTGTTTTTT.

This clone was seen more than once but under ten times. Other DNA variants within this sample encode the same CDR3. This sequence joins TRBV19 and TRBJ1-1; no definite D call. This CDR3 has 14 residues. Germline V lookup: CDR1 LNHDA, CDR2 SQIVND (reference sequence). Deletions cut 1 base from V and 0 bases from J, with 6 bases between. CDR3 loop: CASSIGTVNTEAFF. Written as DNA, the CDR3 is TGTGCCAGTAGTATAGGAACGGTGAACACTGAAGCTTTCTTT.

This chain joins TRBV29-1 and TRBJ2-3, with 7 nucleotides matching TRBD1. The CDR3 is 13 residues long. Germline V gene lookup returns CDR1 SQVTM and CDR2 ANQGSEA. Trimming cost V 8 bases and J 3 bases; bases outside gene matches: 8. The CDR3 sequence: CSMGQGQTDTQYF. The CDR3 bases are TGCAGCATGGGGCAGGGACAGACAGATACGCAGTATTTT.

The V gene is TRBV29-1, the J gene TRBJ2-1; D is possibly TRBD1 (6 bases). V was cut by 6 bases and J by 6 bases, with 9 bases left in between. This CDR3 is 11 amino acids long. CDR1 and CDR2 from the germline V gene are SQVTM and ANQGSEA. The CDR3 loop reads CSVRDTNEQFF. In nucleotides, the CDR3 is TGCAGCGTACGGGACACCAATGAGCAGTTCTTC.

This CDR3 reads CASSQSTGNYEKLFF. As DNA, the CDR3 is TGTGCCAGCAGCCAATCAACAGGCAATTATGAAAAACTGTTTTTT. The chain uses TRBV16 and TRBJ1-4; weak D call: TRBD1 (5 bases). Trimming removed 0 bases at V and 6 bases at J, with 11 bases between. The CDR3 consists of 15 residues. The germline gives CDR1 KGHSY, CDR2 FQNENV.

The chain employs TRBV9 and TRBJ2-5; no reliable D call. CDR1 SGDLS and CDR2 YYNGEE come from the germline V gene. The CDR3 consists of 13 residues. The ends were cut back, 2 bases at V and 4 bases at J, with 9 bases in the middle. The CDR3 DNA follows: TGTGCCAGCAGCGTCCAGTTAAGAGAGACCCAGTACTTC. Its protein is CASSVQLRETQYF.

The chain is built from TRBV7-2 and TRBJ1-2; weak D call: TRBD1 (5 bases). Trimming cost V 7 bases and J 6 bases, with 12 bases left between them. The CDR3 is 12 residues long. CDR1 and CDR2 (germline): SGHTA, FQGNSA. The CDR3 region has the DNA TGTGCCAGCATTCGCAGGGAGGATGGCTACACCTTC. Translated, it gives CASIRREDGYTF.